These 8 T cell receptor beta chains share one sample of origin, sequenced in a study of blood T cell repertoires in COVID-19. Assay used: immunoSEQ multiplex PCR; TCRdb lists only in-frame clones, some missing. Found here are roughly 200,000 clones, less than 80% of them singletons; the top ten hold 13%. Specimen: peripheral blood. The receptors come from a man aged 50 to 60 who had recovered from COVID-19.

The chain recombines TRBV18 with TRBJ2-7, with D possibly matching TRBD1 (6 bases). Between the trimmed V and J ends, which lost 1 base and 1 base, there was a span of 14 bases. Germline CDR1 reads KGHSH; CDR2 reads LQKENI. The CDR3 is 16 amino acids. The CDR3 sequence: CASSPLSDRGSYEQYF. The CDR3 DNA is TGTGCCAGCTCACCACTAAGTGATAGGGGGTCCTACGAGCAGTACTTC.

This chain links TRBV10-3 with TRBJ2-2, with 7 bases matching TRBD2. CDR1 is ENHRY, CDR2 SYGVKD, per germline. The CDR3 spans 14 residues. V shed 6 bases, J shed 0 bases, and the junction held 1 base outside the gene matches. In nucleotides, the CDR3 is TGTGCCATCAGGAGCGGGACGAACACCGGGGAGCTGTTTTTT. Translated, it gives CAIRSGTNTGELFF.

The rearrangement joins TRBV7-8 to TRBJ1-2, with 8 bases aligning to TRBD1. The CDR3 length is 13 residues. The trim removed 5 bases at V and 4 bases at J, leaving 3 bases unmatched. Germline lookup yields CDR1 SGHVS and CDR2 FQNEAQ. The CDR3: CASSPDRAYGYTF. The CDR3 DNA reads TGTGCCAGCAGCCCGGACAGGGCCTATGGCTACACCTTC. The variable domain in full, with the rest retrieved from reference TRBV7-8 and TRBJ1-2, is GAGVSQSPRYKVAKRGQDVALRCDPISGHVSLFWYQQALGQGPEFLTYFQNEAQLDKSGLPSDRFFAERPEGSVSTLKIQRTQQEDSAVYLCASSPDRAYGYTFGSGTRLTVV.

V is TRBV6-5 and J is TRBJ1-3, with TRBD1 matching 8 bases. The CDR3 runs 16 residues. The germline gives CDR1 MNHEY, CDR2 SVGAGI. Trimming removed 3 bases from V and 5 bases from J; junction bases left unmatched: 9. The CDR3 nucleotides are TGTGCCAGCAGTTATAACACAGGGGGAGGTAGAAACACCATATATTTT. Amino acid sequence: CASSYNTGGGRNTIYF.

V usage is TRBV20-1 and J usage is TRBJ2-1; no clear D. The V and J ends lost 3 bases and 2 bases respectively, with 14 bases between them. The CDR3 length is 15 residues. In germline, CDR1 is DFQATT, CDR2 SNEGSKA (reference sequence). The CDR3 spells CSASLGLVAYNEQFF. The CDR3 DNA reads TGCAGTGCTAGTCTAGGCCTAGTGGCCTACAATGAGCAGTTCTTC.

The chain joins TRBV19 to TRBJ1-5, with a tentative D call TRBD1 (6 bases). The V gene's germline CDR1 is LNHDA and CDR2 SQIVND (reference sequence). V gave up 10 bases and J gave up 5 bases, with 18 bases separating them. This CDR3 spans 14 amino acids. This CDR3 is CATRRGSNHQPQHF. In DNA form, the CDR3 reads TGTGCCACTAGGAGGGGGTCCAATCATCAGCCCCAGCATTTT.

J is TRBJ1-6 and V is TRBV10-3; the D is unclear. Between the trimmed V and J ends, which lost 6 bases and 8 bases, there was a span of 11 bases. Per germline, CDR1 ENHRY and CDR2 SYGVKD. This CDR3 spans 13 amino acids. CDR3 nucleotides: TGTGCCATCAGGGTTCAGGTGGATTCACCCCTCCACTTT. Amino acids: CAIRVQVDSPLHF.

The V call is TRBV15, the J call TRBJ2-7; the D is unclear. The V and J ends lost 0 bases and 1 base respectively, with 13 bases between them. This CDR3 is 16 amino acids long. The germline V gene encodes CDR1 LNHNV and CDR2 YYDKDF (reference sequence). The CDR3 loop is CATSREHGVFSYEQYF. CDR3 DNA: TGTGCCACCAGCAGAGAGCATGGAGTTTTTTCCTACGAGCAGTACTTC.